The 32 T cell receptor beta chains given below trace back to one sample, sequenced in a study of shared clonotypes between healthy human individuals. The data were produced by immunoSEQ multiplex PCR, yet TCRdb's version contains in-frame clones alone and is incomplete. The table lists about 1.5 million clones, 95% to 97% of them singletons. The sequencing sample was made of naive CD4+ T cells sorted from blood. The subset was: CD45RA+ positively selected. Source of these receptors: a man in his thirties or forties in good health.

The chain couples TRBV5-1 to TRBJ2-1; D gene uncertain. This CDR3 contains 13 residues. V was trimmed by 2 bases and J by 6 bases, leaving 9 bases between them. The germline CDR1 and CDR2 sequences are SGHRS and YFSETQ. CDR3 protein: CASSFYLRNEQFF. In DNA form, the CDR3 reads TGCGCCAGCAGCTTTTATCTTCGCAATGAGCAGTTCTTC.

The chain couples TRBV25-1 to TRBJ2-5, with TRBD2 identical over 11 bases. With V trimmed by 5 bases and J by 0 bases, 11 bases remained unmatched. Germline loops: CDR1 MGHDK, CDR2 SYGVNS. The CDR3 totals 18 residues. The CDR3 DNA reads as TGTGCCAGCAGTAAAAGGACTAGCGGGCCGATCTACCAAGAGACCCAGTACTTC. Translated, it gives CASSKRTSGPIYQETQYF.

The chain employs TRBV7-9 and TRBJ1-1; D might be TRBD1 (6 bases). The CDR3 spans 12 residues. V lost 4 bases, J lost 7 bases, and 10 bases lay in between. The V gene's germline CDR1 is SEHNR and CDR2 FQNEAQ (reference sequence). The CDR3 DNA reads TGTGCCAGCAGCTCCCGGACAGTTGAAGCTTTCTTT. This encodes CASSSRTVEAFF.

V usage is TRBV5-1 and J usage is TRBJ1-1, with a tentative D call TRBD1 (6 bases). This CDR3 is built from 16 residues. Trimming stripped 4 bases from V and 3 bases from J, with 19 bases between. Germline V CDR1 and CDR2: SGHRS, YFSETQ. The CDR3 region is CASSPRAGVRDTEAFF. CDR3 in DNA: TGCGCCAGCAGCCCCAGGGCAGGGGTTAGGGACACTGAAGCTTTCTTT.

The chain uses TRBV5-4 and TRBJ2-5; the match to TRBD1 covers 9 bases. The CDR3 contains 15 residues. Per the germline V gene, CDR1 is SGHNT and CDR2 is YYREEE (reference sequence). J lost 5 bases, V lost 4 bases, and 9 bases had no gene match. Here the CDR3 DNA reads TGTGCCAGCAGCCTGACAGGGGGGGTTTTCGAGACCCAGTACTTC. It translates to CASSLTGGVFETQYF.

This clone was found once. V is TRBV7-2 and J is TRBJ2-1; D is unresolved. Per the germline V gene, CDR1 is SGHTA and CDR2 is FQGNSA. The CDR3 has 17 residues. Trimming stripped 3 bases from V and 0 bases from J, with 15 bases between. The CDR3: CASSFFGIESSYNEQFF. The CDR3 nucleotides are TGTGCCAGCAGCTTTTTTGGGATTGAAAGCTCCTACAATGAGCAGTTCTTC.

This clone appeared once. The rearrangement uses TRBV29-1 and TRBJ2-7; D uncertain. Trimming left V 4 bases short and J 4 bases short, with 8 bases between. The CDR3 length is 11 residues. Germline V gene data show CDR1 as SQVTM and CDR2 as ANQGSEA. The CDR3 sequence: CSVATTYEQYF. The CDR3 region has the DNA TGCAGCGTTGCGACGACGTACGAGCAGTACTTC.

This clone has only one observation. The same CDR3 also results from other DNA sequences found in this sample. This chain joins TRBV2 and TRBJ2-7; no firm D call. In germline, CDR1 is SNHLY, CDR2 FYNNEI. The ends were cut back, 0 bases at V and 3 bases at J, with 6 bases in the middle. The CDR3 covers 13 residues. The CDR3: CASSEARFYEQYF. The CDR3 coding sequence is TGTGCCAGCAGTGAAGCCCGCTTCTACGAGCAGTACTTC.

The genes are TRBV11-3 and TRBJ2-7; D is undetermined. V was clipped by 1 base and J by 2 bases, with 6 bases between them. The CDR3 length is 13 residues. Per the germline V gene, CDR1 is SGHNT and CDR2 is YENEEA. CDR3 protein: CASSLGTTYEQYF. The CDR3 nucleotides read TGTGCCAGCAGCTTAGGCACGACCTACGAGCAGTACTTC.

This chain joins TRBV19 and TRBJ1-2, with a possible D match to TRBD1 (6 bases). V dropped 2 bases and J dropped 7 bases, with 14 bases sitting between them. Germline values: CDR1 LNHDA, CDR2 SQIVND (reference sequence). The CDR3 covers 14 residues. The CDR3 coding sequence is TGTGCCAGTAGTATAATGGGGGGGCAGGTTGGCTACACCTTC. This sequence encodes CASSIMGGQVGYTF.

This clone has a handful of counts. This chain links TRBV18 with TRBJ1-5; D unclear. CDR1 is KGHSH, CDR2 LQKENI, per germline. The ends were cut back, 2 bases at V and 4 bases at J, with 6 bases in the middle. The CDR3 is 13 residues long. CDR3 sequence: CASSPVPNQPQHF. The CDR3 DNA reads TGTGCCAGCTCACCAGTCCCAAATCAGCCCCAGCATTTT.

Turning to this clone: This CDR3 is also generated by other DNA sequences in the sample. The gene calls are TRBV7-9 and TRBJ2-7; maybe TRBD2 (7 bases). The CDR3 loop spans 14 amino acids. Germline CDR1 SEHNR, CDR2 FQNEAQ (reference sequence). V dropped 3 bases and J dropped 3 bases, with 12 bases sitting between them. CDR3 protein: CASSLGRGSYEQYF. CDR3 nucleotide sequence: TGTGCCAGCAGCTTGGGGAGGGGGAGCTACGAGCAGTACTTC.

The chain has TRBV6-1 and TRBJ2-1, with no clear D. The V gene lost 4 bases and the J gene lost 0 bases, with 10 bases spanning the gap. Looked up from germline, CDR1 is MNHNS and CDR2 is SASEGT. The CDR3 is 15 residues long. The CDR3 nucleotides are TGTGCCAGCAGTGTGACGGGCCCCTCCTACAATGAGCAGTTCTTC. It yields the protein CASSVTGPSYNEQFF.

The gene calls are TRBV7-6 and TRBJ2-7, with TRBD2 matching 8 bases. V lost 5 bases and J lost 0; bases outside the gene matches: 6. Germline CDR1 and CDR2: SGHVS and FNYEAQ. This CDR3 is 15 amino acids long. Here the CDR3 DNA reads TGTGCCAGCAGCCTAGGGAGCGGGAGCTCCTACGAGCAGTACTTC. Amino acid sequence: CASSLGSGSSYEQYF.

The chain links TRBV27 to TRBJ2-3; D is perhaps TRBD2 (5 bases). The CDR3 consists of 16 residues. Germline V gene sequence: CDR1 MNHEY, CDR2 SMNVEV (reference sequence). V was pared by 4 bases and J by 3 bases, with 17 bases between. The CDR3 DNA is TGTGCCAGCAGTTCCTTGGGAGTAGTGGTGACAGATACGCAGTATTTT. Translation: CASSSLGVVVTDTQYF.

The rearrangement joins TRBV9 to TRBJ2-3; 12 positions agree with TRBD2. V lost 0 bases and J lost 1; bases outside the gene matches: 9. CDR1 is SGDLS and CDR2 is YYNGEE in the germline V gene. CDR3 length: 19 residues. CDR3 in DNA: TGTGCCAGCAGCGTAGGGACTAGCGGGGTGGGGGATGGCACAGATACGCAGTATTTT. It is translated as CASSVGTSGVGDGTDTQYF.

This sequence joins TRBV20-1 and TRBJ2-3; D gene unclear. Looked up from germline, CDR1 is DFQATT and CDR2 is SNEGSKA (reference sequence). Trimming removed 7 bases from V and 5 bases from J, with 10 bases in between. This CDR3 comprises 11 residues. CDR3 residues: CSVLEIDTQYF. The CDR3 DNA follows: TGCAGTGTTCTAGAGATAGATACGCAGTATTTT.

The V and J genes are TRBV19 and TRBJ2-7; 8 bases align to TRBD2. Germline assignment: CDR1 LNHDA and CDR2 SQIVND (reference sequence). This CDR3 is 15 amino acids long. J gave up 2 bases and V 1 base, and 4 bases lay outside the gene matches. The CDR3 here is CASSIVAGGTYEQYF. For the CDR3, the DNA is TGTGCCAGTAGTATAGTGGCGGGAGGTACCTACGAGCAGTACTTC. Combining the CDR3 with reference TRBV19 and TRBJ2-7 gives the whole variable domain DGGITQSPKYLFRKEGQNVTLSCEQNLNHDAMYWYRQDPGQGLRLIYYSQIVNDFQKGDIAEGYSVSREKKESFPLTVTSAQKNPTAFYLCASSIVAGGTYEQYFGPGTRLTVT.

The chain combines TRBV7-2 with TRBJ2-5; D not resolved. Trimming left V 1 base short and J 2 bases short, with 5 bases between. CDR3 length: 13 amino acids. Germline V gives CDR1 SGHTA, CDR2 FQGNSA. In DNA, the CDR3 is TGTGCCAGCAGCTTAGTCGAGCAAGAGACCCAGTACTTC. This translates into CASSLVEQETQYF.

CDR3 loop: CASSLWQGATYEQYF. The CDR3 coding sequence is TGTGCCAGCAGTTTATGGCAGGGGGCTACCTACGAGCAGTACTTC. The chain employs TRBV28 and TRBJ2-7, with 8 bases fitting TRBD1. V trimming: 0 bases; J trimming: 2 bases; junction bases outside the gene matches: 3. This CDR3 is 15 amino acids long. Per the germline V gene, CDR1 is MDHEN and CDR2 is SYDVKM.

The chain is built from TRBV6-5 and TRBJ2-7; 10 bases line up with TRBD2. The germline CDR1 and CDR2 sequences are MNHEY and SVGAGI. V trimming: 4 bases; J trimming: 3 bases; junction bases outside the gene matches: 6. The CDR3 is 15 amino acids. The CDR3 region has the DNA TGTGCCAGCAGTTCCCCCGGGACTAGCGACTACGAGCAGTACTTC. Translation: CASSSPGTSDYEQYF.

This clone was recorded only once. The gene calls are TRBV5-1 and TRBJ2-7, with unresolved D. Germline assignment: CDR1 SGHRS and CDR2 YFSETQ. Trimming stripped 2 bases from V and 6 bases from J, with 9 bases between. CDR3 length equals 12 residues. The CDR3 is CASSFPGSEQYF. The CDR3 DNA is TGCGCCAGCAGCTTTCCCGGGTCCGAGCAGTACTTC.

The CDR3 reads CASSWDSSRNEQFF. CDR3 DNA sequence: TGTGCCAGCAGCTGGGATAGCTCCCGGAATGAGCAGTTCTTC. The gene calls are TRBV7-9 and TRBJ2-1; no clear D. The CDR3 length is 14 residues. The germline gives CDR1 SEHNR, CDR2 FQNEAQ (reference sequence). The V end was cut by 4 bases, the J end by 7 bases, with 14 bases between.

V gene TRBV4-1 combines with J gene TRBJ2-7; 8 bases fit TRBD1. Germline V gene data show CDR1 as MGHRA and CDR2 as YSYEKL. The CDR3 runs to 16 residues. V was pared by 3 bases and J by 7 bases, with 14 bases of the junction left unmatched. CDR3 coding DNA: TGCGCCAGCAGCCAGAGAGGACAGGGAAGTTACACGGAGCAGTACTTC. Its translation: CASSQRGQGSYTEQYF.

The chain couples TRBV7-2 to TRBJ2-7; TRBD2 agrees at 13 bases. The V segment lost 1 base and the J segment 6 bases; nucleotides outside the gene matches: 9. From germline, CDR1 is SGHTA and CDR2 FQGNSA. The CDR3 totals 17 residues. The CDR3 is CASSLVGRLAGGPEQYF. CDR3 nucleotides: TGTGCCAGCAGCTTAGTAGGGCGACTAGCGGGAGGTCCCGAGCAGTACTTC.

The chain uses TRBV5-1 and TRBJ2-7, with D uncertain. Germline V gives CDR1 SGHRS, CDR2 YFSETQ. The CDR3 length is 14 residues. V gave up 5 bases and J gave up 0 bases, with 12 bases separating them. The CDR3 sequence: CASRVGRSSYEQYF. CDR3 nucleotides: TGCGCCAGCAGGGTGGGCCGGAGCTCCTACGAGCAGTACTTC.

Here the CDR3 reads CASSQGTTNQPQHF. In DNA, the CDR3 is TGTGCCAGCTCACAAGGGACAACGAATCAGCCCCAGCATTTT. The V and J genes are TRBV18 and TRBJ1-5, with D possibly TRBD1 on 6 matching bases. The CDR3 spans 14 residues. Germline V gene data show CDR1 as KGHSH and CDR2 as LQKENI. Deletions cut 4 bases from V and 4 bases from J, with 11 bases between.

The chain is built from TRBV7-9 and TRBJ2-5; tentative D call: TRBD2 (6 bases). The CDR3 runs to 13 residues. Trimming stripped 3 bases from V and 4 bases from J, with 9 bases between. CDR1 is SEHNR and CDR2 is FQNEAQ in the germline V gene (reference sequence). Here the CDR3 reads CASSFRRAETQYF. The CDR3 DNA reads as TGTGCCAGCAGCTTCAGGAGGGCAGAGACCCAGTACTTC.

The genes are TRBV27 and TRBJ2-2, with D possibly being TRBD1 (5 bases). Trimming took off 3 bases at V and 4 bases at J, with 15 bases between the two ends. The V gene's germline CDR1 is MNHEY and CDR2 SMNVEV (reference sequence). This CDR3 has 16 amino acids. CDR3 DNA: TGTGCCAGCAGTTTCTTTGGGGTTCAGGGCACCGGGGAGCTGTTTTTT. It codes for CASSFFGVQGTGELFF.

This chain uses TRBV7-9 with TRBJ1-4; 7 bases are a match to TRBD1. Germline loops: CDR1 SEHNR, CDR2 FQNEAQ (reference sequence). V gave up 5 bases and J gave up 7 bases; unmatched junction bases: 4. The CDR3 consists of 13 residues. DNA for the CDR3: TGTGCCAGCAGCCCGGGGGACAGTGAAAAACTGTTTTTT. Its translation is CASSPGDSEKLFF. Full variable domain (outside the CDR3, taken from reference TRBV7-9 and TRBJ1-4): DTGVSQNPRHKITKRGQNVTFRCDPISEHNRLYWYRQTLGQGPEFLTYFQNEAQLEKSRLLSDRFSAERPKGSFSTLEIQRTEQGDSAMYLCASSPGDSEKLFFGSGTQLSVL.

V usage is TRBV28 and J usage is TRBJ2-2; D is unclear. Germline V gene data show CDR1 as MDHEN and CDR2 as SYDVKM. This CDR3 has 10 amino acids. Trimming cost V 8 bases and J 7 bases, with 5 bases left between them. CDR3: CASSHGELFF. The CDR3 DNA reads TGTGCCAGCTCCCACGGGGAGCTGTTTTTT.

This chain connects TRBV18 to TRBJ2-5, with 13 bases that match TRBD2. V shed 2 bases and J 2 bases; nucleotides not matched to a gene: 11. This CDR3 has 19 amino acids. Germline loops: CDR1 KGHSH, CDR2 LQKENI. The DNA of the CDR3 is TGTGCCAGCTCACCAGTCCGGACTAGCGGGAGTGGGGAGCAAGAGACCCAGTACTTC. Translating gives CASSPVRTSGSGEQETQYF. The entire variable domain, with the rest obtained from reference TRBV18 and TRBJ2-5, is as follows: NAGVMQNPRHLVRRRGQEARLRCSPMKGHSHVYWYRQLPEEGLKFMVYLQKENIIDESGMPKERFSAEFPKEGPSILRIQQVVRGDSAAYFCASSPVRTSGSGEQETQYFGPGTRLLVL.